These 10 T cell receptor beta chains share one sample of origin, sequenced in a study of blood T cell repertoires in COVID-19. Here immunoSEQ multiplex PCR was the method, and the copy in TCRdb shows in-frame clones only, minus some. The table has about 140,000 clones, 75% to 85% seen once. Sample: peripheral blood. These TCRs come from a man between 50 and 59 years old with acute or convalescent COVID-19.

V gene TRBV6-5 combines with J gene TRBJ2-1; possible D gene TRBD2, 5 bases. This CDR3 spans 14 amino acids. CDR1 and CDR2 from the germline V gene are MNHEY and SVGAGI. Trimming left V 4 bases short and J 12 bases short, with 19 bases between. The CDR3 loop is CASSSPTTGPRQFF. CDR3 nucleotides: TGTGCCAGCAGTTCCCCGACTACCGGACCACGGCAGTTCTTC.

CDR3 DNA: TGTGCCACCAGTGATTTTTTGGCTAGCGGCTACAATGAGCAGTTCTTC. Its protein is CATSDFLASGYNEQFF. V usage is TRBV24-1 and J usage is TRBJ2-1, with TRBD2 identical over 7 bases. Germline V gene sequence: CDR1 KGHDR, CDR2 SFDVKD. V trimming: 1 base; J trimming: 3 bases; junction bases outside the gene matches: 5. This CDR3 contains 16 residues.

The rearrangement links TRBV7-9 to TRBJ2-3; tentative D call: TRBD1 (5 bases). V lost 1 base to trimming and J lost 4 bases, with 9 bases between them. Germline V gene sequence: CDR1 SEHNR, CDR2 FQNEAQ (reference sequence). CDR3 length equals 14 residues. Here the CDR3 reads CASSLGGRADTQYF. The CDR3 nucleotides read TGTGCCAGCAGCTTAGGGGGCAGGGCAGATACGCAGTATTTT.

The chain links TRBV18 to TRBJ1-2; tentative D call: TRBD1 (5 bases). The V gene lost 3 bases and the J gene lost 7 bases, with 15 bases spanning the gap. CDR1 is KGHSH and CDR2 is LQKENI in the germline V gene. The CDR3 extends over 14 amino acids. The CDR3 nucleotides are TGTGCCAGCTCACCCGATTGGGGCGAGAGTGGCTACACCTTC. Amino acids: CASSPDWGESGYTF.

This clone occurred once. This chain links TRBV10-3 with TRBJ2-7; 13 bases line up with TRBD2. The CDR3 is 13 residues long. The germline V gene encodes CDR1 ENHRY and CDR2 SYGVKD. With 9 bases clipped from V and 7 bases from J, the junction kept 6 bases outside the gene matches. The CDR3 bases are TGTGCCATACGGACTAGCGGGAGAGGAGAGCAGTACTTC. It yields the protein CAIRTSGRGEQYF.

The gene calls are TRBV19 and TRBJ2-1, with 7 bases fitting TRBD1. The CDR3 extends over 15 amino acids. The J segment lost 2 bases and the V segment lost 2 bases, leaving 3 bases of the junction unmatched. Germline V lookup: CDR1 LNHDA, CDR2 SQIVND (reference sequence). The CDR3: CASSIRTGTYNEQFF. In nucleotides, the CDR3 is TGTGCCAGTAGTATAAGGACAGGAACCTACAATGAGCAGTTCTTC.

The CDR3 DNA is TGTGCCAGCAGCTTGGGACAGGTTAACTATGGCTACACCTTC. Its translation is CASSLGQVNYGYTF. The chain uses TRBV7-9 and TRBJ1-2; 8 bases are a match to TRBD1. Losses at the gene ends were 3 bases for V and 1 base for J; bases not matched to a gene: 1. This CDR3 contains 14 residues. Germline V gene data show CDR1 as SEHNR and CDR2 as FQNEAQ (reference sequence).

This rearrangement joins TRBV7-9 to TRBJ1-5; tentative D call: TRBD1 (5 bases). Germline V gene sequence: CDR1 SEHNR, CDR2 FQNEAQ (reference sequence). V was clipped by 8 bases and J by 4 bases, with 15 bases between them. The CDR3 covers 14 residues. In DNA form, the CDR3 reads TGTGCCAGCGGCTACGGGGGGGGGAATCAGCCCCAGCATTTT. It encodes CASGYGGGNQPQHF.

The chain links TRBV27 to TRBJ2-1; a weak D match, TRBD2 (5 bases). V was trimmed by 4 bases and J by 2 bases, leaving 15 bases between them. CDR1 and CDR2 (germline): MNHEY, SMNVEV (reference sequence). This CDR3 has 16 amino acids. Here the CDR3 reads CASSYVRVGPYNEQFF. CDR3 DNA: TGTGCCAGCAGTTACGTGAGGGTTGGGCCCTACAATGAGCAGTTCTTC.

The rearrangement uses TRBV30 and TRBJ2-3; D unclear. This CDR3 contains 12 residues. V was shortened by 0 bases and J by 6 bases, with 7 bases between the two germline ends. Germline V lookup: CDR1 GTSNPN, CDR2 SVGIG (reference sequence). CDR3 amino acids: CAWSVLWDTQYF. The CDR3 DNA sequence: TGTGCCTGGAGTGTACTCTGGGATACGCAGTATTTT.